This T cell receptor (beta chain) appears in the sequencing data of a study of blood T cells in healthy people across ages. This clonotype came up a few times. Sample-barcoded 5' priming and a J-beta primer mix drove a second PCR of roughly 7 to 11 cycles. TCRdb re-called the 5' RACE reads through MiXCR, storing one row per CDR3 protein. Of about 730,000 distinct CDR3 sequences listed, approximately 39% are singletons. The ends were cut back, 1 base at V and 2 bases at J, with 9 bases in the middle. Germline CDR1 is SGHKS and CDR2 is YYEKEE (reference sequence). The CDR3 spans 14 residues. The chain carries TRBV5-5 and TRBJ1-2; D might be TRBD1 (5 bases). The receptor was isolated from a woman between 55 and 75 years old in good health. Source material: blood. The CDR3 DNA follows: TGTGCCAGCAGCTTGCAACCAGGGAACTATGGCTACACCTTC. Protein product: CASSLQPGNYGYTF.